This T cell receptor (beta chain) was sequenced during a study of blood T cell repertoires in COVID-19. Germline-derived CDR1 and CDR2 are SGHRS and YFSETQ. V shed 5 bases, J shed 6 bases, and the junction held 15 bases outside the gene matches. The CDR3 has 18 residues. Measured with immunoSEQ multiplex PCR; TCRdb has only the in-frame clones, and not every one. The sample has tens of thousands of clones, 65% to 85% seen once; the top ten hold over 50%. The sequenced sample consisted of PBMCs or T cells enriched from blood (not recorded which). V gene TRBV5-1 combines with J gene TRBJ2-7; TRBD2 aligns across 15 bases. This receptor was obtained from an older woman who had been exposed to COVID-19. Here the CDR3 DNA reads TGCGCCAGCAGTCCACCTCCGGGACTAGCGGGAGGATTTCCCGAGCAGTACTTC. It specifies CASSPPPGLAGGFPEQYF.